This TCR beta chain came from a study of long-term antiretroviral therapy in people with HIV. People in the study who had HIV all got their treatment in the United States. With survey level as its setting, the immunoSEQ assay was v3.0. Sequencing was performed with immunoSEQ multiplex PCR; in TCRdb, only in-frame clones are kept and a portion is missing. This sample yields 30,000 to 40,000 clones, of which about 85% are seen a single time; roughly 3.2% belongs to the top ten. This clonotype was sampled from a young man with HIV. Sequenced material: unsorted PBMCs, taken 1.9 years after starting antiretroviral therapy.

The chain's CDR3 is CASSMDSLRPPLHF. The CDR3 DNA is TGTGCCAGCAGCATGGACAGTCTTCGGCCACCCCTCCACTTT. The chain links TRBV5-6 to TRBJ1-6; weak D call: TRBD1 (6 bases). CDR1 SGHDT and CDR2 YYEEEE come from the germline V gene. CDR3 length: 14 amino acids. Deletions cut 4 bases from V and 11 bases from J, with 16 bases between.